This T cell receptor (beta chain) stems from a study of blood T cell repertoires in COVID-19. Germline-derived CDR1 and CDR2 are LNHDA and SQIVND (reference sequence). V was clipped by 4 bases and J by 7 bases; unmatched bases: 17. The CDR3 has 19 residues. Participants, about 18 to 90 years old, spanned some 23 US areas. Recovered status applied to Cohort 3 donors who had two consecutive negative PCRs. It also applied to those with clearance or with symptom resolution. Data came from immunoSEQ multiplex PCR; TCRdb stores just in-frame clones and leaves some out. This sample has hundreds of thousands of clones, with approximately 90% found just once. This clone was seen more than once but under ten times.

The sequenced sample was PBMCs or T cells enriched from blood (not recorded which). The chain has TRBV19 and TRBJ1-6; 9 bases line up with TRBD1. This receptor was obtained from a young woman who had recovered from COVID-19. CDR3 in amino acids: CASSKSLRRQGEWNSPLHF. The CDR3 DNA reads TGTGCCAGTAGTAAATCTCTAAGGAGACAGGGGGAATGGAATTCACCCCTCCACTTT.